The sequence of this T cell receptor beta chain was determined in a study of blood T cells in healthy people across ages. Study-level background: About one barcoded beta molecule per two T cells was the capture yield of template switching. Study outcomes and limitations: Measured against age, TCR beta diversity per million T cells decreased in a roughly linear manner. There were more naive CD4+ cells and higher diversity in long-lived donors than in aged donors.

A J-beta primer mix and a sample-barcoded 5' primer were used in a second PCR of roughly 6 to 11 cycles. Via MiXCR, TCRdb re-called the 5' RACE reads, giving one row per CDR3 protein. Of approximately 1.5 million distinct CDR3 sequences detected, approximately 32% appear once; the ten largest clones hold approximately 10%. Each sample had at least 7 million PBMCs isolated. With regard to this clonotype: Its antigen remains unidentified.

The sequencing input was blood. The clonotype was recovered from a woman in her thirties in good health.

CDR3 protein: CASSPSGVVRNEQFF. Here the CDR3 DNA reads TGTGCCAGCAGCCCTAGCGGTGTTGTGAGGAATGAGCAGTTCTTC. The chain is built from TRBV9 and TRBJ2-1; TRBD2 matches 7 bases. The CDR3 runs to 15 residues. Unmatched junction bases numbered 11, after V lost 4 bases and J lost 7 bases. Germline V gene sequence: CDR1 SGDLS, CDR2 YYNGEE.